Listed below are T cell receptor beta chains from one sample, sequenced in a study of blood T cell repertoires in COVID-19. Some clones are missing from TCRdb's copy, which holds only in-frame ones; the method was immunoSEQ multiplex PCR. This table has over 45,000 clones, roughly nine tenths appearing once. The sequenced sample was peripheral blood. These receptors came from a woman aged 80 or over with acute or convalescent COVID-19. The CDR3 runs from the conserved cysteine through the conserved F or W. The order of the fields is J gene, D gene, clone size, V gene, CDR3 DNA, CDR3 protein. A D gene is named only where the DNA matches it firmly. The size of a clone is reported for some rows only, either as once, few or many, or as a class for expanded clones.

TRBJ1-2	NA	NA	TRBV5-6	TGTGCCAGCAGCTTTTACGACAGAGACTATGGCTACACCTTC	CASSFYDRDYGYTF
TRBJ2-5	TRBD1	NA	TRBV2	TGTGCCAGCAGTGAGGGACAGGGAAAAGAGACCCAGTACTTC	CASSEGQGKETQYF
TRBJ1-6	TRBD1	NA	TRBV3-1/TRBV3-2	TGTGCCAGCAGCCAAGCAACAGGGGAATCACCCCTCCACTTT	CASSQATGESPLHF
TRBJ2-2	NA	NA	TRBV19	TGTGCCAGTGGGGACACGCGCGACGGGGAGCTGTTTTTT	CASGDTRDGELFF
TRBJ2-3	TRBD2	NA	TRBV5-1	TGCGCCAGCAGCTCAGCGGGGGCCCCCACAGATACGCAGTATTTT	CASSSAGAPTDTQYF
TRBJ1-6	NA	NA	TRBV9	TGTGCCAGCAGACGGACGGAGGGTTCACCCCTCCACTTT	CASRRTEGSPLHF
TRBJ2-6	TRBD1	once	TRBV7-9	TGTGCCAGCAGCACTTCCCCCGGGACAGGGGGCTCCGGGGCCAACGTCCTGACTTTC	CASSTSPGTGGSGANVLTF
TRBJ1-2	TRBD1	NA	TRBV6-1	TGTGCCAGCAGTGAAAGAGACAGGGGGCGCATTGGCTACACCTTC	CASSERDRGRIGYTF
TRBJ2-1	NA	NA	TRBV10-1	TGCGCCAGCAGGCCATCGGGGGACTACAATGAGCAGTTCTTC	CASRPSGDYNEQFF
TRBJ1-6	NA	NA	TRBV6-5	TGTGCCAGCAGTTACGGGGGGAGGGATTCACCCCTCCACTTT	CASSYGGRDSPLHF
TRBJ2-2	TRBD1	NA	TRBV11-2	TGTGCCAGCGCCGGACAGGGGGCTTCGAGAACCGGGGAGCTGTTTTTT	CASAGQGASRTGELFF
TRBJ1-5	NA	NA	TRBV7-8	TGTGCCAGCAGCTTAGATAGGGTTGAGGGTAAAAATAGCAATCAGCCCCAGCATTTT	CASSLDRVEGKNSNQPQHF
TRBJ2-7	TRBD1	NA	TRBV7-2	TGTGCCAGCAGCTACCGGACAGGTCCCTACGAGCAGTACTTC	CASSYRTGPYEQYF
TRBJ1-2	TRBD1	NA	TRBV5-1	TGCGCCAGCAGTTTGGGACAGCAAATATATGGCTACACCTTC	CASSLGQQIYGYTF
TRBJ1-5	NA	NA	TRBV5-4	TGTGCCAGCAGCTCTGATCAGGGTGAACAGCCCCAGCATTTT	CASSSDQGEQPQHF
TRBJ2-7	TRBD1	NA	TRBV5-1	TGCGCCAGCAGCTGGACAGGGGGCTGGGAGCAGTACTTC	CASSWTGGWEQYF
TRBJ2-1	NA	NA	TRBV6-5	TGTGCCAGCGGCCTCGCGGGGAGCTCCTACAATGAGCAGTTCTTC	CASGLAGSSYNEQFF
TRBJ2-5	TRBD2	NA	TRBV3-1/TRBV3-2	TGTGCCAGCAGCCCCGGACTAGCGGGGACAGAGACCCAGTACTTC	CASSPGLAGTETQYF
TRBJ1-5	NA	NA	TRBV6-1	TGTGCCAGCAGTGAACAGGGCAATCAGCCCCAGCATTTT	CASSEQGNQPQHF
TRBJ1-1	NA	NA	TRBV20-1	TGCAGTGCCGAAGACGGGGTTGGTGCTTTCTTT	CSAEDGVGAFF
TRBJ2-3	TRBD2	NA	TRBV18	TGTGCCAGCTCACCGAAGGGTAGCGGGGGCCTTACAGATACGCAGTATTTT	CASSPKGSGGLTDTQYF
TRBJ1-4	NA	NA	TRBV4-1	TGCGCCAGCAGCCAAGATATGAGTAATGAAAAACTGTTTTTT	CASSQDMSNEKLFF
TRBJ2-5	NA	NA	TRBV5-1	TGCGCCAGCAGCCGACAGGCTGGGGAGACCCAGTACTTC	CASSRQAGETQYF
TRBJ1-5	NA	once	TRBV6-1	TGTGCCAGCAGTGAAGGCAGGGTGGAGCAGCCCCAGCATTTT	CASSEGRVEQPQHF
TRBJ1-2	TRBD1	NA	TRBV28	TGTGCCACCTACCCAGGGGGCCGTCCCCTATATGGCTACACCTTC	CATYPGGRPLYGYTF
TRBJ2-1	TRBD2	NA	TRBV3-1/TRBV3-2	TGTGCCAGCAGCCCCGCTTATAGCGGGGGGGATGACAATGAGCAGTTCTTC	CASSPAYSGGDDNEQFF
TRBJ2-3	TRBD2	NA	TRBV6-5	TGTGCCAGCAGTTTAGGCGGGGGAGTCACAGATACGCAGTATTTT	CASSLGGGVTDTQYF